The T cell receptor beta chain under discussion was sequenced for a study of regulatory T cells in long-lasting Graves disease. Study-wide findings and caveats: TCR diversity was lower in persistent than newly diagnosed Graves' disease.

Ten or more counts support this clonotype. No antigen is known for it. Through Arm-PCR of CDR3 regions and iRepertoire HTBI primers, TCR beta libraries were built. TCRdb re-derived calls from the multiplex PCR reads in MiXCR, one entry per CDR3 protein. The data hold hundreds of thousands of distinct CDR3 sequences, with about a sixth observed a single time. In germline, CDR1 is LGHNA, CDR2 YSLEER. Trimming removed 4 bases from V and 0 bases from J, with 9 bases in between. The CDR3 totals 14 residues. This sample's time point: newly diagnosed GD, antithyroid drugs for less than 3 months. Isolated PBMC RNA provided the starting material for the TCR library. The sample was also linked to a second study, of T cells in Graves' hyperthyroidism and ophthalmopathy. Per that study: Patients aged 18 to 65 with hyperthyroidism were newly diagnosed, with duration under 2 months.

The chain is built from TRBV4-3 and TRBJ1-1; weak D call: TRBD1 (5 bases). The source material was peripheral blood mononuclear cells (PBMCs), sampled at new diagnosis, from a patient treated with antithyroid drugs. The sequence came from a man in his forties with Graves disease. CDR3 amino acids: CASSPQDMNTEAFF. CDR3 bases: TGCGCCAGCAGCCCTCAGGACATGAACACTGAAGCTTTCTTT.